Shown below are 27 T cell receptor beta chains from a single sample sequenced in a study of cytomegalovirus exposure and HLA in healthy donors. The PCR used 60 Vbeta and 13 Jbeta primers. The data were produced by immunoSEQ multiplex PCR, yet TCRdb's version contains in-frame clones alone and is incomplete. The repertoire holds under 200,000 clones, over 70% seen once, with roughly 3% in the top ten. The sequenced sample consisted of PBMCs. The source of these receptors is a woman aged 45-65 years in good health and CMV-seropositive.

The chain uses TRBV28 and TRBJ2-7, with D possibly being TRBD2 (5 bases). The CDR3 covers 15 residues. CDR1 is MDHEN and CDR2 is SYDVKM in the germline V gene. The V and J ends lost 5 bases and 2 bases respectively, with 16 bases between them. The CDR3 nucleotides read TGTGCCAGCAGTCCACTAGTTACCCTCGCCTACGAGCAGTACTTC. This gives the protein CASSPLVTLAYEQYF.

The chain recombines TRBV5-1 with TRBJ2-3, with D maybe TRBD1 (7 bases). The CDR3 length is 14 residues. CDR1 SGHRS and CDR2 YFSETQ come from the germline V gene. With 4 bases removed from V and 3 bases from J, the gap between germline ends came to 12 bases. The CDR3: CASSARDSTDTQYF. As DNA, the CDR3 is TGCGCCAGCAGCGCGCGGGACAGTACAGATACGCAGTATTTT.

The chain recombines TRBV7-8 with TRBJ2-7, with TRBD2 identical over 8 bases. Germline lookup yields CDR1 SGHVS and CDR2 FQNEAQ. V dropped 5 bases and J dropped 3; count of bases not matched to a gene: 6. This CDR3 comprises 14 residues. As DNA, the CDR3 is TGTGCCAGCAGCGCTACGGGGGGGGTCTACGAGCAGTACTTC. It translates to CASSATGGVYEQYF. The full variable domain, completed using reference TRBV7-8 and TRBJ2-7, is GAGVSQSPRYKVAKRGQDVALRCDPISGHVSLFWYQQALGQGPEFLTYFQNEAQLDKSGLPSDRFFAERPEGSVSTLKIQRTQQEDSAVYLCASSATGGVYEQYFGPGTRLTVT.

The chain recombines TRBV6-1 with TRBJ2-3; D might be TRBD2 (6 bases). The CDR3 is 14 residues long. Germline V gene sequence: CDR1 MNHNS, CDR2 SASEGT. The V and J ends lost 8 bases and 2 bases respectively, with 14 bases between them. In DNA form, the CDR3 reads TGTGCCAGCGGCCGCGGGGCGAACACAGATACGCAGTATTTT. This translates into CASGRGANTDTQYF.

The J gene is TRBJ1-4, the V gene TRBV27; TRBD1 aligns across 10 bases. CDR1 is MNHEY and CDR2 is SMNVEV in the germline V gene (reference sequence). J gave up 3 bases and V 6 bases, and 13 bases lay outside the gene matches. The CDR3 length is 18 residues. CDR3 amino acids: CASRRTGGVGSANEKLFF. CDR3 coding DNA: TGTGCCAGCAGACGGACAGGGGGGGTAGGTAGCGCTAATGAAAAACTGTTTTTT.

CDR3 sequence: CASAGDRGYQETQYF. In DNA form, the CDR3 reads TGTGCCAGTGCCGGGGACAGGGGGTACCAAGAGACCCAGTACTTC. The V call is TRBV2, the J call TRBJ2-5; 11 positions match TRBD1. Germline CDR1 and CDR2: SNHLY and FYNNEI. The trim removed 9 bases at V and 0 bases at J, leaving 6 bases unmatched. There are 15 residues in the CDR3.

CDR3 loop: CASQPGHTNEKLFF. The DNA of the CDR3 is TGTGCCAGCCAGCCGGGACACACTAATGAAAAACTGTTTTTT. The V gene is TRBV6-1, the J gene TRBJ1-4, with TRBD1 as a possible D gene (6 bases). Trimming pared 8 bases from V and 2 bases from J, leaving 12 bases between. Germline CDR1 reads MNHNS; CDR2 reads SASEGT. This CDR3 contains 14 residues.

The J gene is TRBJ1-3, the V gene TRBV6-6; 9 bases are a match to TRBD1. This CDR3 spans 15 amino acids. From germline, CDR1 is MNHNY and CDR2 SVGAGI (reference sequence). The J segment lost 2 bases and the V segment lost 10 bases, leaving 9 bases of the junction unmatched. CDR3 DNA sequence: TGTGCCAACCTGGACAGGGGTTGGGCTGGAAACACCATATATTTT. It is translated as CANLDRGWAGNTIYF.

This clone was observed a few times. The CDR3 bases are TGCAGCGTTGAAGATATTACCGGGGGAGAATACAATGAGCAGTTCTTC. It yields the protein CSVEDITGGEYNEQFF. J is TRBJ2-1 and V is TRBV29-1; possibly TRBD2 for D (6 bases). V was trimmed by 0 bases and J by 4 bases, leaving 16 bases between them. This CDR3 has 16 amino acids. Germline-derived CDR1 and CDR2 are SQVTM and ANQGSEA.

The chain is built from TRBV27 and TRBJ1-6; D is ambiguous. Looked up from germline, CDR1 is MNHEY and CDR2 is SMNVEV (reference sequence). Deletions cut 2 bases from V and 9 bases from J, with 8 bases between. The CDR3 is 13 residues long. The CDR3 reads CASSLLLLSPLHF. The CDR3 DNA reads TGTGCCAGCAGTTTACTCCTACTTTCACCCCTCCACTTT.

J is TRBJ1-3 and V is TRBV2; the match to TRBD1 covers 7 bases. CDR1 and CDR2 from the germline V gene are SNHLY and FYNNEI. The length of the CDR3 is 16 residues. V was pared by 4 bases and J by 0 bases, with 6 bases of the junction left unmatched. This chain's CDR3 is CASSVRGPASGNTIYF. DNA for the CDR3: TGTGCCAGCAGTGTAAGGGGGCCCGCCTCTGGAAACACCATATATTTT. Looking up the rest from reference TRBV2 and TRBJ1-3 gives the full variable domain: EPEVTQTPSHQVTQMGQEVILRCVPISNHLYFYWYRQILGQKVEFLVSFYNNEISEKSEIFDDQFSVERPDGSNFTLKIRSTKLEDSAMYFCASSVRGPASGNTIYFGEGSWLTVV.

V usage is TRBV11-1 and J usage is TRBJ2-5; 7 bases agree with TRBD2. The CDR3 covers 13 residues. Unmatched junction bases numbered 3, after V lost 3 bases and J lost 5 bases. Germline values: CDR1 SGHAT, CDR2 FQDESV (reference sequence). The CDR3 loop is CASSFPGGETQYF. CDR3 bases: TGTGCCAGCAGCTTTCCCGGGGGGGAGACCCAGTACTTC.

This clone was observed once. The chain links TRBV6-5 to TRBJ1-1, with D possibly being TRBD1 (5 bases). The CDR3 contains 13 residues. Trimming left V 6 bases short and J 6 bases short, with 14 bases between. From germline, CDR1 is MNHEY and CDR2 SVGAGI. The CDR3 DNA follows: TGTGCCAGCAGGTGGCCCGGGACTTCTGAAGCTTTCTTT. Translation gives CASRWPGTSEAFF.

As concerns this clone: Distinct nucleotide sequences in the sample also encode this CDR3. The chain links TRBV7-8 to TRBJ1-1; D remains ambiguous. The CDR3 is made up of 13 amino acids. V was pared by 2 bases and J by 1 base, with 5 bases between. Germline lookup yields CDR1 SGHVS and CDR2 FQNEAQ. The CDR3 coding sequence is TGTGCCAGCAGCTTACCGGGGAACACTGAAGCTTTCTTT. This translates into CASSLPGNTEAFF.

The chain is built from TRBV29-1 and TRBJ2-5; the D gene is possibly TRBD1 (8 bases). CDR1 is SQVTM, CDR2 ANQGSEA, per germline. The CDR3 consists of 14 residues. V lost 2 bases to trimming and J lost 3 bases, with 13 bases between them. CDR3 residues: CSVETGGGKETQYF. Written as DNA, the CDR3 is TGCAGCGTTGAAACAGGGGGGGGGAAAGAGACCCAGTACTTC. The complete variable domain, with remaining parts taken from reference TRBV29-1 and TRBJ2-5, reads SAVISQKPSRDICQRGTSLTIQCQVDSQVTMMFWYRQQPGQSLTLIATANQGSEATYESGFVIDKFPISRPNLTFSTLTVSNMSPEDSSIYLCSVETGGGKETQYFGPGTRLLVL.

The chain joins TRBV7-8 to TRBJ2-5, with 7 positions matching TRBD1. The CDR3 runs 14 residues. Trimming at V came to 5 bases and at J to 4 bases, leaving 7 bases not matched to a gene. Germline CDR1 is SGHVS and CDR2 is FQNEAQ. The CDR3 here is CASSRQGYRETQYF. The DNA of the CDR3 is TGTGCCAGCAGCCGACAGGGATACCGAGAGACCCAGTACTTC.

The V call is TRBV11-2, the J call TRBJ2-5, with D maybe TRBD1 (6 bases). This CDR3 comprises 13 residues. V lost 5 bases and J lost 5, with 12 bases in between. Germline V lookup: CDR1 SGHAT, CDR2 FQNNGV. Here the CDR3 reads CASSPTGYETQYF. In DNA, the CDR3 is TGTGCCAGCAGCCCCACAGGGTACGAGACCCAGTACTTC.

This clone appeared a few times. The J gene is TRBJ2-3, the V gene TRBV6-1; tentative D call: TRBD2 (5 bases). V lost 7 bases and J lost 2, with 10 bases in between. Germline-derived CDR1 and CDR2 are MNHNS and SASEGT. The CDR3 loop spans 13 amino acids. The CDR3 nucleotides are TGTGCCAGCATCATGGGAGCCACAGATACGCAGTATTTT. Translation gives CASIMGATDTQYF.

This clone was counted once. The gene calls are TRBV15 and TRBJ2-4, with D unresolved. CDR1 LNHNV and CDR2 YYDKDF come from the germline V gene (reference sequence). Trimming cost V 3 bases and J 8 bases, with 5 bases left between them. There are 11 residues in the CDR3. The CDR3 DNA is TGTGCCACCAGCAGCGGGTACATTCAGTACTTC. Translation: CATSSGYIQYF.

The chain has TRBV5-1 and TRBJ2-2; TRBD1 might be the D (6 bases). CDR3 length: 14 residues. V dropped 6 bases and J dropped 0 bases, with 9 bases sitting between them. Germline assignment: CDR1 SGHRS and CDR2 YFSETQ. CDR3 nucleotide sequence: TGCGCCAGCAACGACAGGTCGAACACCGGGGAGCTGTTTTTT. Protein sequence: CASNDRSNTGELFF.

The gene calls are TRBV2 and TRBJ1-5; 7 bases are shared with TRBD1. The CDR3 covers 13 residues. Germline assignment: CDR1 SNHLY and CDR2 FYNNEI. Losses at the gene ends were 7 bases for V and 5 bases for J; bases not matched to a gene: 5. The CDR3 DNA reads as TGTGCCAGCACCTTCGACAGGGATCAGCCCCAGCATTTT. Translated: CASTFDRDQPQHF. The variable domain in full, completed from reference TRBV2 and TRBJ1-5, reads EPEVTQTPSHQVTQMGQEVILRCVPISNHLYFYWYRQILGQKVEFLVSFYNNEISEKSEIFDDQFSVERPDGSNFTLKIRSTKLEDSAMYFCASTFDRDQPQHFGDGTRLSIL.

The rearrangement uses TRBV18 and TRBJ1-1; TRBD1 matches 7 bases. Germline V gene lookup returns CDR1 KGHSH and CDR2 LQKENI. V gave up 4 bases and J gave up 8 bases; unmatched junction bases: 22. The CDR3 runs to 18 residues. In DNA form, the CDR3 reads TGTGCCAGCTCACGCTCTGACAGGGACTGGGCCTCGGGAACCGAAGCTTTCTTT. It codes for CASSRSDRDWASGTEAFF.

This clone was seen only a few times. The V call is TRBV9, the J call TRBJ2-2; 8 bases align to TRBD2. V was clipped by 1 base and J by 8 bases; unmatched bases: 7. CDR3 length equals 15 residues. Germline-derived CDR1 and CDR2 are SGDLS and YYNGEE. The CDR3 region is CASSVRGGAAGELFF. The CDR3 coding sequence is TGTGCCAGCAGCGTACGGGGGGGGGCGGCAGGGGAGCTGTTTTTT.

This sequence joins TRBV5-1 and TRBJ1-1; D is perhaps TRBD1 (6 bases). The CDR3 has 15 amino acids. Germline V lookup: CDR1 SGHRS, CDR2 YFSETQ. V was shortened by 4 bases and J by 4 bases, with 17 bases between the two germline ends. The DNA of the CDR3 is TGCGCCAGCAGCCCTACACAGGGAGTTGGCACTGAAGCTTTCTTT. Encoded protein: CASSPTQGVGTEAFF. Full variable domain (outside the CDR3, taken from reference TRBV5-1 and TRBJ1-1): KAGVTQTPRYLIKTRGQQVTLSCSPISGHRSVSWYQQTPGQGLQFLFEYFSETQRNKGNFPGRFSGRQFSNSRSEMNVSTLELGDSALYLCASSPTQGVGTEAFFGQGTRLTVV.

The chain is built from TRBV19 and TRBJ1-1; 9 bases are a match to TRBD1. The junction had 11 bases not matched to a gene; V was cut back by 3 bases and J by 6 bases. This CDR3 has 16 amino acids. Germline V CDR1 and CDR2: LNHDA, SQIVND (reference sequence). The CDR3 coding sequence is TGTGCCAGTAGTATGTCTGGGACAGGGTTAATCTCTGAAGCTTTCTTT. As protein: CASSMSGTGLISEAFF.

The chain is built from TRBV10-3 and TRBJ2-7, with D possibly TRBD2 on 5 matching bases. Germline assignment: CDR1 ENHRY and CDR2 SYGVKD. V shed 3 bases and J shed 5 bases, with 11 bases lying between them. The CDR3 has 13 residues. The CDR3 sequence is CAISDGVGDEQYF. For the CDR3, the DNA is TGTGCCATCAGTGACGGGGTTGGGGACGAGCAGTACTTC.

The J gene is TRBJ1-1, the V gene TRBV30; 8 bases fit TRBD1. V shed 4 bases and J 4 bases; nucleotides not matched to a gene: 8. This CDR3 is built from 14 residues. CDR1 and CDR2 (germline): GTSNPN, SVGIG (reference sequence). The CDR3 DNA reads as TGTGCCTGGACCTCAGGGGGCGCGTCCACTGAAGCTTTCTTT. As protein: CAWTSGGASTEAFF.